This T cell receptor (beta chain) is from a study of OX40 agonist ivuxolimab in advanced cancers. General observations from the study: Averaging showed that CD8+ T cells had more expanded clones than CD4+ did. Compared with others, partial responders at 0.1-3.0 mg/kg displayed clonal expansion among the lowest.

The investigators sampled blood at baseline, at cycle 4 day 1, and at cycle 7 day 1. The assay was immunoSEQ multiplex PCR, and TCRdb's table has in-frame clones only and misses some. The sample includes about 68,000 clones, 70% to 85% of them seen just once. With regard to this clone: The target antigen is unknown.

Germline V gene data show CDR1 as LGHNA and CDR2 as YSLEER. There are 16 residues in the CDR3. With 1 base removed from V and 3 bases from J, the gap between germline ends came to 13 bases. The gene calls are TRBV4-3 and TRBJ1-5; D is uncertain. This specimen was CD4+ or CD8+ T cells sorted from blood, taken in a trial of the OX40 agonist ivuxolimab. This TCR derives from an adult with an advanced solid tumor such as melanoma, head and neck, liver or kidney cancer. In DNA, the CDR3 is TGCGCCAGCAGCCAAGCGGCTTTGGGCGCCAATCAGCCCCAGCATTTT. Its protein is CASSQAALGANQPQHF.